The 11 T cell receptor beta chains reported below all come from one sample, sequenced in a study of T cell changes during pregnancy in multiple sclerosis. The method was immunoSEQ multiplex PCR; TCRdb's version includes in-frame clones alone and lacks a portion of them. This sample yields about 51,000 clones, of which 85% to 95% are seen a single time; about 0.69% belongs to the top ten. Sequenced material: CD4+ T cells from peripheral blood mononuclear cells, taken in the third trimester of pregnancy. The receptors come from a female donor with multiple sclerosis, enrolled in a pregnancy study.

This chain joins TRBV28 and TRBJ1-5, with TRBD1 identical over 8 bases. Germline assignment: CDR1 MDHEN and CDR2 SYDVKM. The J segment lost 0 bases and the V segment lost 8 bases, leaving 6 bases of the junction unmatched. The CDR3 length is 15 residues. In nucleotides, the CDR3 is TGTGCCAGCGTCGGACAGGGACCTAGCAATCAGCCCCAGCATTTT. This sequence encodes CASVGQGPSNQPQHF.

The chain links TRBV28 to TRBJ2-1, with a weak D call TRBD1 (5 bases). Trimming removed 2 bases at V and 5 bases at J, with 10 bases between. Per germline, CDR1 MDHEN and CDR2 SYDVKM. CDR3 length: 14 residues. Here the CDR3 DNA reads TGTGCCAGCAGTTTACTAGGGGCAAACAATGAGCAGTTCTTC. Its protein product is CASSLLGANNEQFF. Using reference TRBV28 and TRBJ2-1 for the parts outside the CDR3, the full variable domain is DVKVTQSSRYLVKRTGEKVFLECVQDMDHENMFWYRQDPGLGLRLIYFSYDVKMKEKGDIPEGYSVSREKKERFSLILESASTNQTSMYLCASSLLGANNEQFFGPGTRLTVL.

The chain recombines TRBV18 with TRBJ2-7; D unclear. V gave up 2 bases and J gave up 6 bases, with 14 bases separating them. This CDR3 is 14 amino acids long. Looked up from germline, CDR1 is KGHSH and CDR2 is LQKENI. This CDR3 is CASSPTMVRIEQYF. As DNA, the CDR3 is TGTGCCAGCTCACCAACCATGGTGCGGATCGAGCAGTACTTC.

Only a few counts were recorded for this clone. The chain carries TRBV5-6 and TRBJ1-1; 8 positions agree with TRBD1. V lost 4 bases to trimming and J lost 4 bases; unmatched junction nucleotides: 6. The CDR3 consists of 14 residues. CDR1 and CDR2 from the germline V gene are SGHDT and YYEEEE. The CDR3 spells CASSLDRGSTEAFF. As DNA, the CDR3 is TGTGCCAGCAGCCTTGACAGGGGATCCACTGAAGCTTTCTTT.

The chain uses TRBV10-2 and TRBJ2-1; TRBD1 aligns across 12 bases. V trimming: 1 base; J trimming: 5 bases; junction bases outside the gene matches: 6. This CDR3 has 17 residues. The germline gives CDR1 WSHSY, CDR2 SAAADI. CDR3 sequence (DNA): TGCGCCAGCAGTGAGTTGGGGACAGGGGGCAGGAACAATGAGCAGTTCTTC. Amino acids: CASSELGTGGRNNEQFF.

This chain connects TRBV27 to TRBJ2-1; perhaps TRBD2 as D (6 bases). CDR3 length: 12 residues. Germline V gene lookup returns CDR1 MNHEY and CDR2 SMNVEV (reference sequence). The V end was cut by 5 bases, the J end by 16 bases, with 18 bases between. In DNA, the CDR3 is TGTGCCAGCAGTCAACGGGCGGGGCCTTCCTTCTTC. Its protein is CASSQRAGPSFF.

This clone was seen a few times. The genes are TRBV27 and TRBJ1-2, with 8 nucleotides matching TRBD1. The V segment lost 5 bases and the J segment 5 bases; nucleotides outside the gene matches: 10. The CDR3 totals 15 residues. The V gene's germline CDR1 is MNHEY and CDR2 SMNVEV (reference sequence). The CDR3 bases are TGTGCCAGCAGTCCTAAAACGGGACAGGTTTATGGCTACACCTTC. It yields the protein CASSPKTGQVYGYTF.

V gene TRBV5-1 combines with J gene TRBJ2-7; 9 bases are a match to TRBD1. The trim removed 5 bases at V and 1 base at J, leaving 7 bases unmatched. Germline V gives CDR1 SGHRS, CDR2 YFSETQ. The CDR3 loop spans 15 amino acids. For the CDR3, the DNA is TGCGCCAGCAGTCCCGACAGGGGGTATTCCTACGAGCAGTACTTC. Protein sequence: CASSPDRGYSYEQYF. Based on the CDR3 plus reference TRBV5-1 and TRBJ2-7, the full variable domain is KAGVTQTPRYLIKTRGQQVTLSCSPISGHRSVSWYQQTPGQGLQFLFEYFSETQRNKGNFPGRFSGRQFSNSRSEMNVSTLELGDSALYLCASSPDRGYSYEQYFGPGTRLTVT.

CDR3 protein: CASSHELAGAGSMGWEQYF. Written as DNA, the CDR3 is TGCGCCAGCAGTCACGAACTAGCGGGAGCCGGTTCCATGGGGTGGGAGCAGTACTTC. The chain is built from TRBV5-1 and TRBJ2-7; 11 bases agree with TRBD2. Germline CDR1 SGHRS, CDR2 YFSETQ. This CDR3 spans 19 amino acids. The trim removed 5 bases at V and 7 bases at J, leaving 23 bases unmatched.

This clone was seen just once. The CDR3 bases are TGCAGCGTCCTCGGGAGTGAGACCCAGTACTTC. Its protein product is CSVLGSETQYF. This rearrangement joins TRBV29-1 to TRBJ2-5; D is possibly TRBD2 (6 bases). The V gene's germline CDR1 is SQVTM and CDR2 ANQGSEA. This CDR3 spans 11 amino acids. Trimming stripped 6 bases from V and 5 bases from J, with 10 bases between.

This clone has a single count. The CDR3 nucleotides are TGTGCCAGTAGTATTGGGGCCAGGAGCAATCAGCCCCAGCATTTT. Its protein product is CASSIGARSNQPQHF. The chain combines TRBV19 with TRBJ1-5, with D perhaps matching TRBD1 (5 bases). Trimming stripped 3 bases from V and 1 base from J, with 10 bases between. CDR1 and CDR2 (germline): LNHDA, SQIVND (reference sequence). This CDR3 contains 15 residues.